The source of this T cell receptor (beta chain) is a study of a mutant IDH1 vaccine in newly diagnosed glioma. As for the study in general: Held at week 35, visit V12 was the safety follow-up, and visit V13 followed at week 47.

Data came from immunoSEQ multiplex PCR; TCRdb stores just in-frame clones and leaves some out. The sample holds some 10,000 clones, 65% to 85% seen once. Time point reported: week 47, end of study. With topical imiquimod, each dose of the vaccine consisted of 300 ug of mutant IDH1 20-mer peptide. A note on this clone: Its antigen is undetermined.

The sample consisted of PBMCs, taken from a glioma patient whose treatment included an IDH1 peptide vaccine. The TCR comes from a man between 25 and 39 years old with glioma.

CDR3 protein: CASGTGNTQYF. The DNA for the CDR3 is TGTGCCAGCGGGACAGGCAATACGCAGTATTTT. V is TRBV6-6 and J is TRBJ2-3; the match to TRBD1 covers 8 bases. Losses at the gene ends were 8 bases for V and 7 bases for J; bases not matched to a gene: 2. The CDR3 covers 11 residues. In germline, CDR1 is MNHNY, CDR2 SVGAGI (reference sequence).